The present T cell receptor (beta chain) was sequenced within a study of T cells in Graves' hyperthyroidism and ophthalmopathy. The CDR3 regions of TCR beta were amplified from RNA transcripts. RT-PCR in the first round (using the HTBI primer set) targeted the TCR CDR3. TCRdb reprocessed the multiplex PCR reads with MiXCR, giving one entry per CDR3 protein. The sample contains over 300,000 distinct CDR3 sequences, approximately 13% of which appear only once. J was trimmed by 5 bases and V by 11 bases; bases with no gene match: 11. The CDR3 sequence is 14 residues long. Germline V gene sequence: CDR1 SNHLY, CDR2 FYNNEI.

The receptor was isolated from a woman in her sixties with Graves' hyperthyroidism. This chain links TRBV2 with TRBJ2-5; TRBD1 agrees at 10 bases. The sequencing sample was made of blood. The CDR3, as DNA: TGTGCCGCCCCCAGGGACAGGGGAAGTGAGACCCAGTACTTC. It encodes CAAPRDRGSETQYF.